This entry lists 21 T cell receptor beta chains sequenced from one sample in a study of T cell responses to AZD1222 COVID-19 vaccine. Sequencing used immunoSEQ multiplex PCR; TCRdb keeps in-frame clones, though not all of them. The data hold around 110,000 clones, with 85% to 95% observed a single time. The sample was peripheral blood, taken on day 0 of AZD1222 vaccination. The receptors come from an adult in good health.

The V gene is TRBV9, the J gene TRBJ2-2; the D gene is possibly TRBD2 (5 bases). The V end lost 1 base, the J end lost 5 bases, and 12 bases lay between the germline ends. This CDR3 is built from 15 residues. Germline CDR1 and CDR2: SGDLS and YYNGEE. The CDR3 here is CASSVRGRETGELFF. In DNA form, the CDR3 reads TGTGCCAGCAGCGTAAGAGGGAGAGAAACCGGGGAGCTGTTTTTT.

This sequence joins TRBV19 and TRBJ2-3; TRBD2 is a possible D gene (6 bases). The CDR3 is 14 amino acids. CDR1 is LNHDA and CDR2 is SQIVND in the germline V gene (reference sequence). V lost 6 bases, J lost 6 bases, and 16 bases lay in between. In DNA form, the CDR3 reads TGTGCCAGTAGGGTCGGCGGGGCAGGGGATACGCAGTATTTT. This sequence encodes CASRVGGAGDTQYF.

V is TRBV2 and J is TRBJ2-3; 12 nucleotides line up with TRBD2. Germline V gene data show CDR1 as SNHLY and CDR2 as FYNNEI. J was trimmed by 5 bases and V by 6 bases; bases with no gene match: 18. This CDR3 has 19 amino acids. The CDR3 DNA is TGTGCCAGCAGGTTCCCAAGAACGTGGACTAGCGGGAATCAAGATACGCAGTATTTT. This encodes CASRFPRTWTSGNQDTQYF.

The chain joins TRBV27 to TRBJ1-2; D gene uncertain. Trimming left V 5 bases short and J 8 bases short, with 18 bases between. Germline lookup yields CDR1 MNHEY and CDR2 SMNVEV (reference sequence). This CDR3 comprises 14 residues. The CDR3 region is CASSRSEIKDGYTF. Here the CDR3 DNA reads TGTGCCAGCAGTCGGTCAGAGATCAAGGACGGCTACACCTTC.

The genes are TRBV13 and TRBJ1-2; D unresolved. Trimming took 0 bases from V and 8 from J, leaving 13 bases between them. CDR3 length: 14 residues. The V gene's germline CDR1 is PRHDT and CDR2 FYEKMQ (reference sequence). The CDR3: CASSLGQGRRGYTF. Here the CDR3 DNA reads TGTGCCAGCAGCTTAGGCCAAGGCAGAAGAGGCTACACCTTC.

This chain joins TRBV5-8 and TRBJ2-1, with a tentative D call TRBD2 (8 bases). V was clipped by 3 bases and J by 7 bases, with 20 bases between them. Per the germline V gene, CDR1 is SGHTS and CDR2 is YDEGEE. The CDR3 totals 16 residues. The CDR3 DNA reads TGTGCCAGCAGCTCGCCCCGGGAGGGACAGTTGAATGAGCAGTTCTTC. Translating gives CASSSPREGQLNEQFF.

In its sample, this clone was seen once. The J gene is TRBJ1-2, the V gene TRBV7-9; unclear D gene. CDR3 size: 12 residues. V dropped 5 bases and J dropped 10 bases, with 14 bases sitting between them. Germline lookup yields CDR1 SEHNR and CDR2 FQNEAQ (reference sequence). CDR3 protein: CASSHQVGNYTF. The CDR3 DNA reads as TGTGCCAGCAGCCACCAGGTTGGGAACTACACCTTC. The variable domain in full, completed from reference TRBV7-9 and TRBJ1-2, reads DTGVSQNPRHKITKRGQNVTFRCDPISEHNRLYWYRQTLGQGPEFLTYFQNEAQLEKSRLLSDRFSAERPKGSFSTLEIQRTEQGDSAMYLCASSHQVGNYTFGSGTRLTVV.

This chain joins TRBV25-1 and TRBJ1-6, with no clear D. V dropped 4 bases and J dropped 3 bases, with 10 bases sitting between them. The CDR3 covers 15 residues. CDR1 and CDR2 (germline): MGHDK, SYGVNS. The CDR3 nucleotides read TGTGCCAGCAGTGCTAATATAGTCTATAATTCACCCCTCCACTTT. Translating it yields CASSANIVYNSPLHF.

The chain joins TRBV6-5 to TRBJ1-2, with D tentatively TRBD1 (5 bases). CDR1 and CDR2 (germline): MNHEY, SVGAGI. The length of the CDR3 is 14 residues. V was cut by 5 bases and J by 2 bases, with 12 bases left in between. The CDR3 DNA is TGTGCCAGCAGTCCAGTCGAGGGGAACTATGGCTACACCTTC. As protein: CASSPVEGNYGYTF.

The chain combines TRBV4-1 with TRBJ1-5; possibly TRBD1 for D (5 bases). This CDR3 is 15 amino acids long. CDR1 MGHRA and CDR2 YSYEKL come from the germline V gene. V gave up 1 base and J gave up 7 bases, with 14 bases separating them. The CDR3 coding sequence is TGCGCCAGCAGCCAAGTTGAGGGGCAGGCACAGCCCCAGCATTTT. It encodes CASSQVEGQAQPQHF.

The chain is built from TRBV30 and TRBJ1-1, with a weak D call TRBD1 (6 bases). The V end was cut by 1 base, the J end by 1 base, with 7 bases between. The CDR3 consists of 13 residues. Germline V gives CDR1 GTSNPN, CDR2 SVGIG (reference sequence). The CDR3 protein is CAWSAGANTEAFF. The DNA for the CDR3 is TGTGCCTGGAGTGCAGGGGCGAACACTGAAGCTTTCTTT.

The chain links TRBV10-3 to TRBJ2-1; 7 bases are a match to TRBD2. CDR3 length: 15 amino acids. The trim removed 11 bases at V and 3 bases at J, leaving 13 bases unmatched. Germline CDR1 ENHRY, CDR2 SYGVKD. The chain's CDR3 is CASAGNGRIYNEQFF. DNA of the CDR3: TGTGCCTCCGCGGGGAACGGGAGGATCTACAATGAGCAGTTCTTC.

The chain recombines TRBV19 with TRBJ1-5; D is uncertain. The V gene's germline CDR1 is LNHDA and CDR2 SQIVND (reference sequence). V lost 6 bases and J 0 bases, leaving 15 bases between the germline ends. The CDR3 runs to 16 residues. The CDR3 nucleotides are TGTGCCAGTAGATCAACCAGATACAATAGCAATCAGCCCCAGCATTTT. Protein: CASRSTRYNSNQPQHF.

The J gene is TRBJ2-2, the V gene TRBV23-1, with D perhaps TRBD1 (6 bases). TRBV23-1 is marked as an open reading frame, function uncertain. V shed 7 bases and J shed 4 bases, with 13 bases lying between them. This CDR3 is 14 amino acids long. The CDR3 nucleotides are TGCGCCAGCAATACAGGGTTGAGCACCGGGGAGCTGTTTTTT. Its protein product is CASNTGLSTGELFF.

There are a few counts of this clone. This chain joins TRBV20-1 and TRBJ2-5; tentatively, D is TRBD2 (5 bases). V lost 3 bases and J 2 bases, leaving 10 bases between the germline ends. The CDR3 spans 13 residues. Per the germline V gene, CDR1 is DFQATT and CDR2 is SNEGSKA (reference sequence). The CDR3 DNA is TGCAGTGCTAGTGTGGGAGAGCAAGAGACCCAGTACTTC. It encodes CSASVGEQETQYF.

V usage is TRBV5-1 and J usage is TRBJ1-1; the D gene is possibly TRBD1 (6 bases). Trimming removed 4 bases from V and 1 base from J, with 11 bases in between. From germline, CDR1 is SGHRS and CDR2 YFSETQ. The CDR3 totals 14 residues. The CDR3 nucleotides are TGCGCCAGCAGCCCGACAGGAGCGAACACTGAAGCTTTCTTT. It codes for CASSPTGANTEAFF.

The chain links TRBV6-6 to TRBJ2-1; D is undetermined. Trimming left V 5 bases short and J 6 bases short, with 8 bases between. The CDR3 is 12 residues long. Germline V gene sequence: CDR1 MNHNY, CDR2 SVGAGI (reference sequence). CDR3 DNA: TGTGCCAGCAGTCCGAACGCCAATGAGCAGTTCTTC. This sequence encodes CASSPNANEQFF.

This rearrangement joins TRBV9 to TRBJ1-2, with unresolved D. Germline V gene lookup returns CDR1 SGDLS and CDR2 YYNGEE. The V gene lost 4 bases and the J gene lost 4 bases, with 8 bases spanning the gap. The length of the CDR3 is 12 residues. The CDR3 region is CASSLSSYGYTF. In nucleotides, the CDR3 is TGTGCCAGCAGCTTGAGTTCCTATGGCTACACCTTC.

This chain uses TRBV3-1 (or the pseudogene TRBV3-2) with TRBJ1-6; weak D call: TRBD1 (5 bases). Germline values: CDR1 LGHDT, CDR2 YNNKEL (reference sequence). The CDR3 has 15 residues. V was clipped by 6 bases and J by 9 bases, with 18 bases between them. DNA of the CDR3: TGTGCCAGCAGGAAGGAGATGGGACTGGGTTCACCCCTCCACTTT. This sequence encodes CASRKEMGLGSPLHF.

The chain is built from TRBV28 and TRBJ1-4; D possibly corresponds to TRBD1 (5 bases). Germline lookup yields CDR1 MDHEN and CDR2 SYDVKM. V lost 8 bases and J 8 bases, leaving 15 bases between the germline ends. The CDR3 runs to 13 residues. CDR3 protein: CASLQTRDEKLFF. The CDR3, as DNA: TGTGCCAGCCTTCAGACGAGGGACGAAAAACTGTTTTTT.

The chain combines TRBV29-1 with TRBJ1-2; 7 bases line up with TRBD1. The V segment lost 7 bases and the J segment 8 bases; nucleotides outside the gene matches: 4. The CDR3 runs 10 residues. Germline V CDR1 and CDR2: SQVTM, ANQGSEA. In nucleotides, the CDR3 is TGCAGCGCCACAGGGGAAGGCTACACCTTC. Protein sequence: CSATGEGYTF. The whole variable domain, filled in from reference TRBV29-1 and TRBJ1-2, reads SAVISQKPSRDICQRGTSLTIQCQVDSQVTMMFWYRQQPGQSLTLIATANQGSEATYESGFVIDKFPISRPNLTFSTLTVSNMSPEDSSIYLCSATGEGYTFGSGTRLTVV.